A selection of T cell receptor beta chains follows, all from one sample in a study of T cell repertoires in cytomegalovirus infection. Each CDR3 protein is one row after TCRdb ran MiXCR on the reads. Among about 920,000 distinct CDR3 sequences listed, roughly a third were seen once. The antigens these receptors bind are not known. Source: cultured CD8+ T cells from PBMCs, taken from culture after CMV antigen stimulation. The source is a human donor in good health (CMV status not recorded). Some clones in this sample may be carry-over from other donors' samples. Each CDR3 is given with its conserved first and last residue. A D gene is named only where the DNA matches it firmly.

TRBJ1-2	.	TRBV9	CASSVGNSNYGYTF
TRBJ2-3	TRBD2	TRBV7-2	CASSSHGTSGTDTQYF
TRBJ2-1	TRBD1	TRBV28	CASSSSLGQSYNEQFF
TRBJ2-6	TRBD1	TRBV7-9	CASSLSQGLGANVLTF
TRBJ2-3	TRBD1	TRBV7-9	CASSSTRQGRQGTDTQYF
TRBJ2-4	.	TRBV19	CASTGTSPRNIQYF
TRBJ2-1	.	TRBV24-1	CATSAKGYNEQFF
TRBJ1-2	TRBD1	TRBV7-9	CASSLSRGQGTGYTF
TRBJ1-2	.	TRBV20-1	CSARGEGELYRGYTF
TRBJ2-3	.	TRBV27	CASSFPESTDTQYF
TRBJ1-2	.	TRBV7-2	CASPGYGYTF
TRBJ2-2	.	TRBV7-6	CASSLGGGALTGELFF
TRBJ2-5	.	TRBV10-3	CAISEWSPTSYQETQYF
TRBJ2-5	.	TRBV7-2	CASNRLLGEETQYF
TRBJ2-3	.	TRBV27	CASSPLGGVSDTQYF